Listed below are T cell receptor beta chains from one sample, sequenced in a study of response to subunit inactivated influenza vaccine. Each CDR3 protein gets one entry after TCRdb re-called the RT-PCR reads with MiXCR. This table has about 570,000 distinct CDR3 sequences, 11% appearing once. This sample was shared with a second study, whose subject was T cells expressing NK-cell markers.

The input for sequencing was PBMCs from blood, taken on the day of vaccination. Source of these receptors: a man in his fifties who received an inactivated influenza vaccine. The CDR3 runs from the conserved cysteine through the conserved F or W. The D gene is left open where the match is weak. Expanded clones are given a class, and other clones once, few, many or no size at all.

>TRBD2|TRBJ2-5|few|TRBV6-5
TGTGCCAGCAGTTTTAGCGGGGGGGCCTTCAGGGAGACCCAGTACTTC
CASSFSGGAFRETQYF
>TRBD2|TRBJ2-1|few|TRBV11-2
TGTGCCAGCAGCTTAGATCTAGCGGGGGGCCATGAGCAGTTCTTC
CASSLDLAGGHEQFF
>TRBD1|TRBJ2-7|NA|TRBV18
TGTGCCAGCTCGCTCGGGACAGACCCTGTCGAGCAGTACTTC
CASSLGTDPVEQYF
>TRBD1|TRBJ2-2|few|TRBV12-3/TRBV12-4
TGTGCCAGCAGACGACAGGGTTTATCCGGGGAGCTGTTTTTT
CASRRQGLSGELFF
>NA|TRBJ1-6|few|TRBV3-1
TGTGCCAGCAGCCCCGGGGGGCACTATAATTCACCCCTCCACTTT
CASSPGGHYNSPLHF
>NA|TRBJ2-1|NA|TRBV20-1
TGCAGTGCTCCGGGGGAGTACAATGAGCAGTTCTTC
CSAPGEYNEQFF
>NA|TRBJ2-3|few|TRBV11-2
TGTGCCAGCAGCTTAGGGTTGGGGGGCCCAATTCATACGCAGTATTTT
CASSLGLGGPIHTQYF
>NA|TRBJ2-3|few|TRBV29-1
TGCAGCGTCCGAGACAGGCTAAGCACAGATACGCAGTATTTT
CSVRDRLSTDTQYF
>NA|TRBJ2-1|few|TRBV9
TGTGCCAGCAGCGTAGGTCCCCCAGAGTACAATGAGCAGTTCTTC
CASSVGPPEYNEQFF
>NA|TRBJ2-1|few|TRBV5-1
TGCGCCAGCAGAGGTGACATTTACAATGAGCAGTTCTTC
CASRGDIYNEQFF
>NA|TRBJ2-1|once|TRBV15
TGTGCCACCTCTCCGACAGCCAGTTACAATGAGCAGTTCTTC
CATSPTASYNEQFF
>NA|TRBJ2-7|NA|TRBV5-1
TGCGCCAGCAGAGAGGGACCCGACTACGAGCAGTACTTC
CASREGPDYEQYF
>NA|TRBJ2-2|NA|TRBV5-1
TGCGCCAGCAGCTTGCGGCCACAGAACACCGGGGAGCTGTTTTTT
CASSLRPQNTGELFF
>NA|TRBJ2-5|NA|TRBV5-5
TGTGCCAGCAGCTTGATAGGACTGACGTCCCAAGAGACCCAGTACTTC
CASSLIGLTSQETQYF
>NA|TRBJ2-7|NA|TRBV7-2
TGTGCCAGCAGCTCATGGGAATTAGTGGGCGAGCAGTACTTC
CASSSWELVGEQYF
>TRBD2|TRBJ2-3|NA|TRBV12-3/TRBV12-4
TGTGCCAGCAGTTTATGGCGGGGGGGTTCAGATACGCAGTATTTT
CASSLWRGGSDTQYF
>NA|TRBJ2-3|few|TRBV4-1
TGCGCCAGCAGCCTAATGTGGGGCGTAATGAGGGATACGCAGTATTTT
CASSLMWGVMRDTQYF
>NA|TRBJ2-2|few|TRBV5-1
TGCGCCAGCAGCGCCAGACTCACCGGGGAGCTGTTTTTT
CASSARLTGELFF
>NA|TRBJ1-3|few|TRBV15
TGTGCCACCAGTCCCGCTCGAAACACCATATATTTT
CATSPARNTIYF
>TRBD1|TRBJ2-7|NA|TRBV10-3
TGTGCCATCAGTGGGGGACAGGGCCCCTACGAGCAGTACTTC
CAISGGQGPYEQYF
>NA|TRBJ2-7|NA|TRBV10-2
TGCGCCAGCAGTTTGGGGGTGGACTCCTACGAGCAGTACTTC
CASSLGVDSYEQYF
>NA|TRBJ1-1|many|TRBV7-9
TGTGCCAGCAGCTTAGAATCCGGGACTGAAGCTTTCTTT
CASSLESGTEAFF
>NA|TRBJ2-7|many|TRBV20-1
TGCAGTGCTAGAAGAACAGAGTACGAGCAGTACTTC
CSARRTEYEQYF
>NA|TRBJ2-3|few|TRBV13
TGTGCCAGCAGCCCCGTCGTGGGTACGCAGTATTTT
CASSPVVGTQYF
>TRBD1|TRBJ2-2|NA|TRBV12-3/TRBV12-4
TGTGCCAGCAGTTGGGAAGCGACAGGGACGACCACCGGGGAGCTGTTTTTT
CASSWEATGTTTGELFF
>NA|TRBJ2-3|few|TRBV5-1
TGCGCCAGCAGCCCATTCCAGGCGCGCACAGATACGCAGTATTTT
CASSPFQARTDTQYF
>TRBD1|TRBJ1-4|few|TRBV7-9
TGTGCCAGCAGCTTATGGACAGGAGCAAAACTGTTTTTT
CASSLWTGAKLFF
>TRBD2|TRBJ2-3|few|TRBV11-2
TGTGCCAGCAGCTTAGTCGGGGGGATCAGGAATACGCAGTATTTT
CASSLVGGIRNTQYF
>NA|TRBJ2-1|many|TRBV20-1
TGCAGTGCAGTGGGGGGCACTTGGAGTATCGATGAGCAGTTCTTC
CSAVGGTWSIDEQFF
>NA|TRBJ1-5|NA|TRBV5-6
TGTGCCAGCAGCTTCTTAGGCCCCAATCAGCCCCAGCATTTT
CASSFLGPNQPQHF
>NA|TRBJ2-2|few|TRBV19
TGTGCCAGTAGTATAGATCTACGGACTGGCACCGGGGAGCTGTTTTTT
CASSIDLRTGTGELFF
>NA|TRBJ2-7|few|TRBV7-6
TGTGCCAGCAGCTTAGTCTCGACAGAATGCTCCTACGAGCAGTACTTC
CASSLVSTECSYEQYF
>NA|TRBJ2-7|NA|TRBV27
TGTGCCAGCAGCCACCGGGATGCCTCCTACGAGCAGTACTTC
CASSHRDASYEQYF
>NA|TRBJ2-1|few|TRBV7-9
TGTGCCAGCAGCTTTGGTCCACCAACGGAGTTCTTC
CASSFGPPTEFF
>TRBD1|TRBJ2-7|NA|TRBV6-5
TGTGCCAGCAGTTACTCATACCGGGACAGGGGTTCAAGCTCCTACGAGCAGTACTTC
CASSYSYRDRGSSSYEQYF
>NA|TRBJ2-3|NA|TRBV5-1
TGCGCCAGCAGCTTACTCTTCGGGGAGCTGAGCACAGATACGCAGTATTTT
CASSLLFGELSTDTQYF
>NA|TRBJ2-7|NA|TRBV20-1
TGCAGTGCTAGAGATCTCTTCCAGGGTGCGTACGAGCAGTACTTC
CSARDLFQGAYEQYF
>TRBD2|TRBJ2-5|few|TRBV5-1
TGCGCCAGCAGCCCGACTAGCTTGGAGACCCAGTACTTC
CASSPTSLETQYF
>TRBD2|TRBJ2-5|many|TRBV11-2
TGTGCCAGCAGCTTCAGCGGGAGGCTCCAAGAGACCCAGTACTTC
CASSFSGRLQETQYF
>NA|TRBJ1-5|many|TRBV12-3/TRBV12-4
TGTGCCAGCAGCACTCGCAATCAGCCCCAGCATTTT
CASSTRNQPQHF
>NA|TRBJ2-7|few|TRBV4-1
TGCGCCAGCAGCCGGACGGCAAACTACGAGCAGTACTTC
CASSRTANYEQYF
>NA|TRBJ2-7|few|TRBV18
TGTGCCAGCTCACCAGGGACTGGCGAGCAGTACTTC
CASSPGTGEQYF